This entry is about one T cell receptor beta chain. Its antigen is currently unknown. These data originate in a study of vaccination and CD4 T cells after COVID-19. Overall study context: Post-vaccination specimens were collected at a median of roughly 69 days following dose two (range 14 to 241).

CDR3 length: 15 residues. Looked up from germline, CDR1 is SGHTA and CDR2 is FQGNSA. Trimming removed 6 bases from V and 4 bases from J, with 15 bases in between. Treatment reported: roughly 10-day PBMC culture with coronavirus spike peptide pools or control peptides (ViraFEST assay). Researchers used the Oncomine TCR Beta short-read assay to sequence DNA from cultured CD4+ T cells. TCRdb passed the PCR reads through MiXCR, listing each CDR3 protein once. The top ten clones hold roughly 22% of a sample with roughly 23,000 distinct CDR3 sequences, around 70% of them seen once. The chain uses TRBV7-2 and TRBJ1-4; no definite D call. The sample here was CD4+ T cells from blood, cultured in vitro, taken after SARS-CoV-2 vaccination. The sequence derives from a human donor who received a COVID-19 vaccine. The CDR3 is CASRAIGVFNEKLFF. CDR3 in DNA: TGTGCCAGCAGGGCCATCGGGGTGTTTAATGAAAAACTGTTTTTT.